The 17 T cell receptor beta chains presented below share a single source sample, sequenced in a study of blood T cell repertoires in COVID-19. The method was immunoSEQ multiplex PCR; TCRdb's version includes in-frame clones alone and lacks a portion of them. This table has roughly 120,000 clones, about 83% appearing once. Sequenced: peripheral blood. Receptor source: a human donor in a cohort sampled during active COVID-19.

This chain uses TRBV12-3 or TRBV12-4 with TRBJ1-2; TRBD1 might be the D (6 bases). This CDR3 region has 13 residues. V shed 1 base and J shed 8 bases, with 11 bases lying between them. The CDR3 protein is CASSLEQGNGYTF. CDR3 sequence (DNA): TGTGCCAGCAGTTTAGAACAGGGTAACGGCTACACCTTC.

This sequence joins TRBV5-1 and TRBJ2-1, with 14 bases matching TRBD2. CDR1 SGHRS and CDR2 YFSETQ come from the germline V gene. Germline trimming cut 3 bases from V and 10 bases from J; bases unmatched to any gene: 6. The CDR3 spans 15 residues. CDR3 sequence (DNA): TGCGCCAGCAGCTCGGGACTAGCGGGAGTTGGAGAGCAGTTCTTC. Translating it yields CASSSGLAGVGEQFF.

The rearrangement joins TRBV6-6 to TRBJ2-1; the match to TRBD1 covers 10 bases. Germline V CDR1 and CDR2: MNHNY, SVGAGI (reference sequence). This CDR3 is 15 amino acids long. Trimming removed 6 bases from V and 7 bases from J; junction bases left unmatched: 9. CDR3 protein: CASSLDRGLINEQFF. CDR3 bases: TGTGCCAGCAGCCTAGACAGGGGGCTGATAAATGAGCAGTTCTTC.

This sequence joins TRBV4-1 and TRBJ2-7; tentative D call: TRBD2 (7 bases). The germline V gene encodes CDR1 MGHRA and CDR2 YSYEKL. V dropped 4 bases and J dropped 2 bases, with 18 bases sitting between them. CDR3 size: 16 residues. This CDR3 reads CASSPLWSGDTYEQYF. CDR3 nucleotides: TGCGCCAGCAGCCCCCTATGGAGCGGGGACACCTACGAGCAGTACTTC.

This clone was observed a few times. The genes are TRBV2 and TRBJ2-5; no clear D. Trimming took 4 bases from V and 2 from J, leaving 8 bases between them. Germline lookup yields CDR1 SNHLY and CDR2 FYNNEI. CDR3 length equals 13 residues. The DNA for the CDR3 is TGTGCCAGCAGTGGTACAAGACAAGAGACCCAGTACTTC. Translating it yields CASSGTRQETQYF.

The chain uses TRBV21-1 and TRBJ1-2; the table's D call TRBD1 went unverified against the DNA. TRBV21-1 is designated a pseudogene. The length of the CDR3 is 13 residues. Here the CDR3 reads CASIGAGGHGYTF. As DNA, the CDR3 is TGTGCCAGCATTGGGGCAGGGGGCCATGGCTACACCTTC.

The chain uses TRBV4-1 and TRBJ2-1; 9 nucleotides line up with TRBD2. CDR1 is MGHRA, CDR2 YSYEKL, per germline. J gave up 3 bases and V 0 bases, and 6 bases lay outside the gene matches. CDR3 size: 17 residues. This chain's CDR3 is CASSQEFGLAIYNEQFF. The CDR3 DNA is TGCGCCAGCAGCCAAGAGTTTGGACTAGCGATCTACAATGAGCAGTTCTTC.

The V gene is TRBV10-3, the J gene TRBJ2-5; 10 bases are shared with TRBD1. The CDR3 sequence is 16 residues long. V lost 3 bases, J lost 5 bases, and 9 bases stayed unmatched. Germline values: CDR1 ENHRY, CDR2 SYGVKD. The CDR3 DNA reads TGTGCCATCAGTGAACATTCCGGACAGGGGGATGAGACCCAGTACTTC. Its protein is CAISEHSGQGDETQYF.

This chain links TRBV5-1 with TRBJ2-5; TRBD1 matches 10 bases. The trim removed 6 bases at V and 5 bases at J, leaving 7 bases unmatched. The CDR3 length is 14 residues. The germline V gene encodes CDR1 SGHRS and CDR2 YFSETQ. CDR3 nucleotides: TGCGCCAGCATCCCCGGGACAGGGGCGGAGACCCAGTACTTC. Encoded protein: CASIPGTGAETQYF. Variable domain in full (rest from reference TRBV5-1 and TRBJ2-5): KAGVTQTPRYLIKTRGQQVTLSCSPISGHRSVSWYQQTPGQGLQFLFEYFSETQRNKGNFPGRFSGRQFSNSRSEMNVSTLELGDSALYLCASIPGTGAETQYFGPGTRLLVL.

The J gene is TRBJ2-3, the V gene TRBV7-2, with D unresolved. This CDR3 has 16 residues. Germline V gene data show CDR1 as SGHTA and CDR2 as FQGNSA. V shed 1 base and J shed 2 bases, with 13 bases lying between them. CDR3 region: CASSLVRSLTTDTQYF. Written as DNA, the CDR3 is TGTGCCAGCAGCTTAGTTAGATCCCTAACCACAGATACGCAGTATTTT.

This chain connects TRBV4-3 to TRBJ2-1; possibly TRBD2 for D (6 bases). V was shortened by 1 base and J by 2 bases, with 9 bases between the two germline ends. Germline V gives CDR1 LGHNA, CDR2 YSLEER. CDR3 length equals 15 residues. DNA of the CDR3: TGCGCCAGCAGCCAAGGGAGGGGTACCTACAATGAGCAGTTCTTC. This gives the protein CASSQGRGTYNEQFF.

V and J are TRBV3-1 (or the pseudogene TRBV3-2) and TRBJ2-5, with D tentatively TRBD2 (7 bases). The CDR3 runs to 14 residues. Trimming shortened V by 2 bases and J by 10 bases, and 17 bases separated the two germline ends. Germline CDR1 LGHDT, CDR2 YNNKEL (reference sequence). CDR3 sequence: CASSQKAGASDQYF. CDR3 DNA sequence: TGTGCCAGCAGCCAAAAGGCGGGGGCTTCGGACCAGTACTTC.

This clone appeared once. This chain connects TRBV9 to TRBJ2-3; D unresolved. CDR1 is SGDLS, CDR2 YYNGEE, per germline. This CDR3 spans 13 amino acids. V shed 2 bases and J shed 2 bases, with 6 bases lying between them. CDR3 sequence (DNA): TGTGCCAGCAGCGTCCAGTACACAGATACGCAGTATTTT. This codes for CASSVQYTDTQYF.

The sample holds one count of this clone. This rearrangement joins TRBV5-6 to TRBJ2-7, with 11 bases lining up with TRBD2. This CDR3 region has 16 residues. Germline V gives CDR1 SGHDT, CDR2 YYEEEE. V was clipped by 4 bases and J by 0 bases; unmatched bases: 6. CDR3: CASSPGLADASYEQYF. CDR3 nucleotides: TGTGCCAGCAGCCCGGGACTAGCGGACGCCTCCTACGAGCAGTACTTC.

This clone was detected only once. The V call is TRBV5-4, the J call TRBJ2-7, with D perhaps matching TRBD2 (6 bases). CDR1 and CDR2 from the germline V gene are SGHNT and YYREEE (reference sequence). The V end lost 0 bases, the J end lost 7 bases, and 11 bases lay between the germline ends. CDR3 size: 13 residues. The chain's CDR3 is CASSLESGVEQYF. The CDR3, as DNA: TGTGCCAGCAGCTTGGAGTCGGGGGTTGAGCAGTACTTC.

CDR3 nucleotide sequence: TGTGCCAGCACAGCGGGAGGTGGTACCGGGGAGCTGTTTTTT. Residues: CASTAGGGTGELFF. The chain employs TRBV5-4 and TRBJ2-2; 9 bases agree with TRBD2. CDR1 and CDR2 from the germline V gene are SGHNT and YYREEE (reference sequence). The CDR3 length is 14 residues. V lost 6 bases to trimming and J lost 5 bases; unmatched junction nucleotides: 5.

The V gene is TRBV7-8, the J gene TRBJ2-1; TRBD2 agrees at 11 bases. Trimming cost V 5 bases and J 10 bases; bases outside gene matches: 13. Germline loops: CDR1 SGHVS, CDR2 FQNEAQ. This CDR3 has 16 residues. The CDR3 reads CASSGAGLAGGWEQFF. Written as DNA, the CDR3 is TGTGCCAGCAGCGGCGCTGGGCTAGCGGGAGGATGGGAGCAGTTCTTC.